These 5 T cell receptor beta chains originate from one sample sequenced in a study of blood T cell repertoires in COVID-19. Measured with immunoSEQ multiplex PCR; TCRdb has only the in-frame clones, and not every one. This sample carries approximately 300,000 clones, 75% to 90% of them seen once, and the ten largest clones take approximately 6%. The sequenced sample consisted of peripheral blood. The receptors were sampled from a woman between 45 and 60 years old with COVID-19, enrolled during active disease.

V and J are TRBV4-3 and TRBJ2-1; 10 nucleotides match TRBD2. V gave up 0 bases and J gave up 8 bases; unmatched junction bases: 10. The CDR3 has 17 amino acids. CDR1 and CDR2 from the germline V gene are LGHNA and YSLEER. The CDR3 DNA reads TGCGCCAGCAGCCAAGATCGCACTAGCGGGATGGTGGATGAGCAGTTCTTC. Its protein product is CASSQDRTSGMVDEQFF.

The rearrangement uses TRBV29-1 and TRBJ2-6; the match to TRBD2 covers 9 bases. V lost 5 bases and J lost 2; bases outside the gene matches: 7. The CDR3 contains 16 residues. Germline assignment: CDR1 SQVTM and CDR2 ANQGSEA. This CDR3 reads CSVRVGGRAGANVLTF. CDR3 DNA sequence: TGCAGCGTTCGTGTTGGCGGGAGGGCTGGGGCCAACGTCCTGACTTTC.

This chain uses TRBV27 with TRBJ2-4, with D possibly being TRBD1 (6 bases). The CDR3 has 15 residues. Germline CDR1 is MNHEY and CDR2 is SMNVEV (reference sequence). Trimming removed 3 bases from V and 8 bases from J, with 17 bases in between. CDR3 protein: CASSFLSGAGDIQYF. Here the CDR3 DNA reads TGTGCCAGCAGTTTCCTATCAGGGGCCGGGGACATTCAGTACTTC.

V usage is TRBV12-1 and J usage is TRBJ2-7; the D call in the table, TRBD1, was not verified against the DNA. TRBV12-1 is a pseudogene segment. The CDR3 length is 15 residues. CDR3 in DNA: TGTGCCAGCAGCTTTCCGGGACAGGGGGCAAGGGAGCAGTACTTC. Protein: CASSFPGQGAREQYF.

The V call is TRBV11-3, the J call TRBJ2-7, with 7 positions matching TRBD1. This CDR3 has 12 residues. The V segment lost 10 bases and the J segment 6 bases; nucleotides outside the gene matches: 9. Germline-derived CDR1 and CDR2 are SGHNT and YENEEA. This CDR3 reads CATTTEGAEQYF. The CDR3, as DNA: TGTGCCACCACCACCGAGGGGGCCGAGCAGTACTTC.